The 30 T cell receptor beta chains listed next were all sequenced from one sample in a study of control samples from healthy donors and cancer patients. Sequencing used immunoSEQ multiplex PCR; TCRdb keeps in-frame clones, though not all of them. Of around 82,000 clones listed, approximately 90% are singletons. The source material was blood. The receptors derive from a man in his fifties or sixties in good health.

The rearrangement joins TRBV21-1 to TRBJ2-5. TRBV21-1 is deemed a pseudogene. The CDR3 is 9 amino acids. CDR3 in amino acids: CASSHPGNF. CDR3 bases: TGTGCCAGCAGCCATCCCGGAAACTTC.

The CDR3 is CATSDPSSGDYNEQFF. The CDR3 DNA follows: TGTGCCACCAGTGACCCCTCTAGCGGGGATTACAATGAGCAGTTCTTC. The chain has TRBV24-1 and TRBJ2-1; 9 bases match TRBD2. Trimming took 4 bases from V and 4 from J; bases not matched to a gene: 7. This CDR3 spans 16 amino acids. The germline V gene encodes CDR1 KGHDR and CDR2 SFDVKD.

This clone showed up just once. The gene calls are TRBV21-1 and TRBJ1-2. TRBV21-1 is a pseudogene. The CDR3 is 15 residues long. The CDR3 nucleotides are TGTGCCAGCAGCTCAGAGGTCCAGCCTAACTATGGCTACACCTTC. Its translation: CASSSEVQPNYGYTF.

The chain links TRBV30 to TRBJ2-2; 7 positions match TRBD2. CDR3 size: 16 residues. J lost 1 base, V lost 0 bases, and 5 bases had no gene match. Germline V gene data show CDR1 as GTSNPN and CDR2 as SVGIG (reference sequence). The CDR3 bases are TGTGCCTGGAGTGTACGGGGGGTCGGGAACACCGGGGAGCTGTTTTTT. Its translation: CAWSVRGVGNTGELFF.

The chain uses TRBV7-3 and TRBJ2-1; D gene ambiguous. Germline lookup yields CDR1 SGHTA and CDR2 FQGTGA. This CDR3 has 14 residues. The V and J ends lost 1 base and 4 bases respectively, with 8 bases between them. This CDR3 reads CASSLRDKYNEQFF. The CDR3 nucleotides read TGTGCCAGCAGCTTAAGAGACAAGTACAATGAGCAGTTCTTC.

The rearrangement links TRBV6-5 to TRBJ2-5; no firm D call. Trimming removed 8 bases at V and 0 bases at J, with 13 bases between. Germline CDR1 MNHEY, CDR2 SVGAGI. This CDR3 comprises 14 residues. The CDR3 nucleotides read TGTGCCAGCTCCATCCCTGGTTACCAAGAGACCCAGTACTTC. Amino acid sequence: CASSIPGYQETQYF.

The CDR3: CASSSESGGIEQFF. CDR3 DNA: TGTGCCAGCAGTTCTGAATCCGGGGGCATTGAGCAGTTCTTC. The gene calls are TRBV2 and TRBJ2-1; perhaps D is TRBD1 or TRBD2 (6 bases each). Germline CDR1 SNHLY, CDR2 FYNNEI. Trimming left V 5 bases short and J 9 bases short, with 17 bases between. The CDR3 length is 14 residues.

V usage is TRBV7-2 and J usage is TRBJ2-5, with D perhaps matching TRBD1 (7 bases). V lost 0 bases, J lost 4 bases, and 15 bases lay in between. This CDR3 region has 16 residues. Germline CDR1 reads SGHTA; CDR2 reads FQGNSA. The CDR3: CASSLAQGGRGETQYF. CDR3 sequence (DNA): TGTGCCAGCAGCTTAGCCCAGGGGGGCCGAGGAGAGACCCAGTACTTC.

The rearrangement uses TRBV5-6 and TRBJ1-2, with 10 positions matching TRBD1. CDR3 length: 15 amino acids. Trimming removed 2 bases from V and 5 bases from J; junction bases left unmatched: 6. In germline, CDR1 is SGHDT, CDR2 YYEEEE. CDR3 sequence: CASSFRDRGPYGYTF. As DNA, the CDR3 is TGTGCCAGCAGCTTCCGGGACAGGGGTCCGTATGGCTACACCTTC. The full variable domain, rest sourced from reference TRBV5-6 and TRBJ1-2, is DAGVTQSPTHLIKTRGQQVTLRCSPKSGHDTVSWYQQALGQGPQFIFQYYEEEERQRGNFPDRFSGHQFPNYSSELNVNALLLGDSALYLCASSFRDRGPYGYTFGSGTRLTVV.

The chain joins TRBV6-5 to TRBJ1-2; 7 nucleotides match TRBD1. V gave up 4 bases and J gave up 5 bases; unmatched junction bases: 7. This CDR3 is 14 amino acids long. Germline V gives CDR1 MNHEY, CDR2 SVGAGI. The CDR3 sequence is CASSFGGQPYGYTF. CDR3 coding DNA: TGTGCCAGCAGTTTTGGGGGACAGCCTTATGGCTACACCTTC.

CDR3 DNA sequence: TGTGCCAGCAGTTACAGGCGGGGTGGGGAGCTGTTTTTT. Residues: CASSYRRGGELFF. The chain employs TRBV6-6 and TRBJ2-2; a possible D gene is TRBD2 (6 bases). The CDR3 has 13 residues. V was cut by 2 bases and J by 8 bases, with 9 bases left in between. The V gene's germline CDR1 is MNHNY and CDR2 SVGAGI (reference sequence).

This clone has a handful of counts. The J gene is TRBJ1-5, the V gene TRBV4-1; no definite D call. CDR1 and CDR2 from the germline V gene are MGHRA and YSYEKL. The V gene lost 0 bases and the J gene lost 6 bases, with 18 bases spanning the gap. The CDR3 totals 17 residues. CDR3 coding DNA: TGCGCCAGCAGCCAAGATCGCGGGGTCTCCGGTGCTCAGCCCCAGCATTTT. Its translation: CASSQDRGVSGAQPQHF.

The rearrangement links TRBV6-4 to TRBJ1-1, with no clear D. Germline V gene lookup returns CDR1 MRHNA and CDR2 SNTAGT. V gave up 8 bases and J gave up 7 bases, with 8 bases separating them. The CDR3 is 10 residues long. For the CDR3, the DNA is TGTGCCAGCGCGCTGAGTGAAGCTTTCTTT. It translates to CASALSEAFF.

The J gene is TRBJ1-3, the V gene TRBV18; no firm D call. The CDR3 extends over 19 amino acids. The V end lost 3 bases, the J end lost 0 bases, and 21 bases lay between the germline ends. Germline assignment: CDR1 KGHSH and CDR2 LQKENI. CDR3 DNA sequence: TGTGCCAGCTCACCCCTACCGCGTAACCCCGTTAGCTCTGGAAACACCATATATTTT. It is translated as CASSPLPRNPVSSGNTIYF.

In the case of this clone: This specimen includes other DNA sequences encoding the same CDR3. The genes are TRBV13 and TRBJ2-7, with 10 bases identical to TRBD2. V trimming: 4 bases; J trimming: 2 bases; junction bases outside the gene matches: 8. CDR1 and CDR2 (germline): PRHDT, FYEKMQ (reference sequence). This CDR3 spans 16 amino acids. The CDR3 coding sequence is TGTGCCAGCAGCTCGGGGCTAGCGGGGGTTCCCTACGAGCAGTACTTC. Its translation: CASSSGLAGVPYEQYF.

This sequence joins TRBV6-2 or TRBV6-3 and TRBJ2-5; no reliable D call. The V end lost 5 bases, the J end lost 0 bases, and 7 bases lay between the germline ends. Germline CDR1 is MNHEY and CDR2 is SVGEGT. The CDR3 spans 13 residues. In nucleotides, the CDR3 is TGTGCCAGCAGTATAGGGTACCAAGAGACCCAGTACTTC. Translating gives CASSIGYQETQYF.

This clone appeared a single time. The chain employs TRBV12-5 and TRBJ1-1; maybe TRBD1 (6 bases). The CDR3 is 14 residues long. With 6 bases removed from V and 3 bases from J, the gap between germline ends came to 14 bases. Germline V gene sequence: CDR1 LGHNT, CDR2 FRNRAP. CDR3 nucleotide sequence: TGTGCTAGTGGCCGGTTACAGGGTTACACTGAAGCTTTCTTT. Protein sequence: CASGRLQGYTEAFF.

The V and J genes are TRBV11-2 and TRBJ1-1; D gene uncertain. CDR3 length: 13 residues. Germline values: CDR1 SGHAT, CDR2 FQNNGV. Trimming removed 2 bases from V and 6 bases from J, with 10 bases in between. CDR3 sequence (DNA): TGTGCCAGCAGCTTATTGAGTAGGGCTGAAGCTTTCTTT. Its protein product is CASSLLSRAEAFF. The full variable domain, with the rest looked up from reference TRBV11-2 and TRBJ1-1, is EAGVAQSPRYKIIEKRQSVAFWCNPISGHATLYWYQQILGQGPKLLIQFQNNGVVDDSQLPKDRFSAERLKGVDSTLKIQPAKLEDSAVYLCASSLLSRAEAFFGQGTRLTVV.

DNA of the CDR3: TGTGCCAGTGCGGACAGGGGTCTAGCCAAAAACATTCAGTACTTC. Its translation: CASADRGLAKNIQYF. V usage is TRBV19 and J usage is TRBJ2-4, with TRBD1 matching over 9 bases. This CDR3 region has 15 residues. V was clipped by 8 bases and J by 0 bases; unmatched bases: 5. Germline V gene lookup returns CDR1 LNHDA and CDR2 SQIVND (reference sequence).

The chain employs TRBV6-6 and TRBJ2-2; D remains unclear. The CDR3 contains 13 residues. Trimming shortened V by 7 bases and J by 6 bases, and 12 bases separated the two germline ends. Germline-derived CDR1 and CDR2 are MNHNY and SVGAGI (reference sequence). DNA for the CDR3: TGTGCCAGCATACTGGACGACTCCGGGGAGCTGTTTTTT. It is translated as CASILDDSGELFF.

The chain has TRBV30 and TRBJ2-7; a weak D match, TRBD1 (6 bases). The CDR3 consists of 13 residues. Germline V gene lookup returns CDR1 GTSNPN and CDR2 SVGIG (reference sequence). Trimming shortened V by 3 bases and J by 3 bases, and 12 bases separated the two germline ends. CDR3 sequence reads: CAWRVGRGYEQYF. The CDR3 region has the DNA TGTGCCTGGAGGGTAGGCAGGGGCTACGAGCAGTACTTC.

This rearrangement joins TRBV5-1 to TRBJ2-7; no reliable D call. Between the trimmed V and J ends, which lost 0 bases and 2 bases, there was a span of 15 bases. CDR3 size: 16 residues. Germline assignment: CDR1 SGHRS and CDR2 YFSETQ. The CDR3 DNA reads TGCGCCAGCAGCTTGGTATCCGGGCAGGCCACCTACGAGCAGTACTTC. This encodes CASSLVSGQATYEQYF.

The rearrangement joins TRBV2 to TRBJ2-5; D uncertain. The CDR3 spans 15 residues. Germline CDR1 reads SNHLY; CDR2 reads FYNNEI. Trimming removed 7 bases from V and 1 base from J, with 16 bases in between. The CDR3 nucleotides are TGTGCCAGCACCCTCGGGCGAGGATCCCAAGAGACCCAGTACTTC. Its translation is CASTLGRGSQETQYF.

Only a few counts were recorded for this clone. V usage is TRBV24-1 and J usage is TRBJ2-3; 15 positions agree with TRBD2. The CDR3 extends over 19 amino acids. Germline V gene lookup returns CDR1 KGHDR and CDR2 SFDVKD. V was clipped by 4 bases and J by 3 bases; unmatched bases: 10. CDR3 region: CATSDPSGLAGGLTDTQYF. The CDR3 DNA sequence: TGTGCCACCAGTGACCCCTCGGGACTAGCGGGGGGATTGACAGATACGCAGTATTTT.

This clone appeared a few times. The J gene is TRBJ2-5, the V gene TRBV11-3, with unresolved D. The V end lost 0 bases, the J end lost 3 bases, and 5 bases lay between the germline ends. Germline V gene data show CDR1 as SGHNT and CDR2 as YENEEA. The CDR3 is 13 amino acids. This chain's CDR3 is CASSLDNKETQYF. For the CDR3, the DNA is TGTGCCAGCAGCTTAGATAATAAAGAGACCCAGTACTTC.

The CDR3 region is CASSLGQRRRNEQYF. The CDR3 bases are TGTGCCAGCAGCTTGGGACAGCGACGCCGGAACGAGCAGTACTTC. The chain links TRBV5-6 to TRBJ2-7; TRBD1 is a possible D gene (5 bases). Trimming removed 0 bases at V and 5 bases at J, with 15 bases between. The CDR3 runs to 15 residues. Germline V gene data show CDR1 as SGHDT and CDR2 as YYEEEE.

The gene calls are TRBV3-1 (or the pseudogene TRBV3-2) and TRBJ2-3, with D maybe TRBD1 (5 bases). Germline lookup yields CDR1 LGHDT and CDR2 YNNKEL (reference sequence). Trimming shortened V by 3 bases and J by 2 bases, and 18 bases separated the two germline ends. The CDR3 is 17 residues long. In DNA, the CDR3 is TGTGCCAGCAGCCAGCCCCGAATTTTAGGGGTCACAGATACGCAGTATTTT. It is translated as CASSQPRILGVTDTQYF.

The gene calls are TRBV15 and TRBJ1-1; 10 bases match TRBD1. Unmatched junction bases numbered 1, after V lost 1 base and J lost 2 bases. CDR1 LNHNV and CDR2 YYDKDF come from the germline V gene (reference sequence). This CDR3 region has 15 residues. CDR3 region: CATSRGQGANTEAFF. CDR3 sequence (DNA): TGTGCCACCAGCAGAGGACAGGGGGCTAACACTGAAGCTTTCTTT.

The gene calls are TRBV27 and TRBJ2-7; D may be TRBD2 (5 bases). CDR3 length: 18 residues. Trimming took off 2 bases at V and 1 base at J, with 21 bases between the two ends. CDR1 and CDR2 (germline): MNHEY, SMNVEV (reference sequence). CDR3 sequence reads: CASSLLSPGRRGSYEQYF. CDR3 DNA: TGTGCCAGCAGTTTACTGTCCCCGGGAAGACGAGGTTCCTACGAGCAGTACTTC.

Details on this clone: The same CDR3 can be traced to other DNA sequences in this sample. Written as DNA, the CDR3 is TGTGCCAGCAGCTTGGGACAGGGGTTTTACGAGCAGTACTTC. As protein: CASSLGQGFYEQYF. The chain is built from TRBV5-6 and TRBJ2-7; TRBD1 matches at 8 bases. Losses at the gene ends were 0 bases for V and 4 bases for J; bases not matched to a gene: 3. Germline CDR1 and CDR2: SGHDT and YYEEEE. The length of the CDR3 is 14 residues.